This TCR beta chain came from a study of HIV-infected patients and healthy controls. Alpha and beta constant-region primers primed reverse transcription of approximately 500 ng RNA. Each of the alpha and beta chains got its own library through chain-specific third strand synthesis with indices. Each cDNA molecule was barcoded, and a single primer pair amplified each chain. Each CDR3 protein is one row after TCRdb ran MiXCR on the 5' RACE reads. The data contain around 19,000 distinct CDR3 sequences, around 9.3% of them singletons. The CDR3 sequence is 14 residues long. V dropped 6 bases and J dropped 3 bases, with 14 bases sitting between them. Study-wide results and caveats: Diversity differences between study cohorts were not due to their slight age and sex differences.

This clonotype was observed at least ten times. Its specificity is not known. No cell fractionation was done, so the repertoire covers all unsorted peripheral blood T cells. The source is an adult in good health. The sample comprised blood. The V and J genes are TRBV12-3 or TRBV12-4 and TRBJ1-1; D may be TRBD1 (5 bases). The CDR3 DNA is TGTGCCAGCAGCTATCAGGGAGGGGACACTGAAGCTTTCTTT. This gives the protein CASSYQGGDTEAFF.